Presented here are 11 T cell receptor beta chains from one specimen sequenced in a study of T cells after yellow fever vaccination. TCRdb reprocessed the 5' RACE reads via MiXCR and lists one record per CDR3 protein. The table shows 50,000 to 75,000 distinct CDR3 sequences, with around 6.1% occurring only once. Here the sequenced sample was PBMCs, either bulk or a sorted T-cell subset (CD4+, CD8+, memory, or dextramer-sorted; not recorded which), taken on the day of the yellow fever booster vaccination. These receptors all stem from a man aged 18 to 30 who received the YFV17D yellow fever vaccine.

This clonotype has a count of ten or more. The chain links TRBV6-2 or TRBV6-3 to TRBJ2-5; D is uncertain. CDR1 and CDR2 (germline): MNHEY, SVGEGT. Trimming left V 0 bases short and J 6 bases short, with 11 bases between. This CDR3 has 14 amino acids. The CDR3 sequence is CASSYSMWWKTQYF. The CDR3 region has the DNA TGTGCCAGCAGTTACTCGATGTGGTGGAAGACCCAGTACTTC.

This clonotype was detected many times. The V gene is TRBV7-2, the J gene TRBJ2-7; D tentatively reads TRBD1 or TRBD2 (5 bases each). The CDR3 is 13 amino acids. Trimming removed 4 bases at V and 6 bases at J, with 13 bases between. Germline CDR1 is SGHTA and CDR2 is FQGNSA. This CDR3 is CASSSRGLREQYV. CDR3 bases: TGTGCCAGCAGCTCGAGGGGCCTACGCGAGCAGTACGTC.

This clonotype was counted many times. This chain uses TRBV6-5 with TRBJ2-3, with 10 bases matching TRBD2. The germline V gene has CDR1 MNHEY and CDR2 SVGAGI. V lost 6 bases and J lost 2; bases outside the gene matches: 5. The length of the CDR3 is 15 residues. The CDR3: CASRRSGGSTDTQYF. Here the CDR3 DNA reads TGTGCCAGCAGACGTAGCGGGGGGTCCACAGATACGCAGTATTTT.

The chain couples TRBV3-1 to TRBJ2-2, with a possible D match to TRBD1 (6 bases). The CDR3 sequence is 13 residues long. Germline CDR1 is LGHDT and CDR2 is YNNKEL (reference sequence). The V gene lost 8 bases and the J gene lost 5 bases, with 12 bases spanning the gap. As DNA, the CDR3 is TGTGCCAGCGGCAGGGGTTATACCGGGGAGCTGTTTTTT. Residues: CASGRGYTGELFF.

Many counts were recorded for this clonotype. The rearrangement joins TRBV12-5 to TRBJ2-1; D gene unclear. Trimming pared 5 bases from V and 9 bases from J, leaving 8 bases between. Germline V gene data show CDR1 as LGHNT and CDR2 as FRNRAP. This CDR3 is built from 11 residues. CDR3 sequence: CASGPPGEQFF. The CDR3 DNA reads as TGTGCTAGTGGTCCTCCCGGTGAGCAGTTCTTC.

This clonotype was recorded at least ten times. The rearrangement links TRBV12-3 or TRBV12-4 to TRBJ2-5; D remains ambiguous. The V end was cut by 3 bases, the J end by 2 bases, with 7 bases between. The CDR3 is 13 amino acids. This CDR3 is CASSLTDQETQYF. The CDR3 DNA sequence: TGTGCCAGCAGTTTGACGGATCAAGAGACCCAGTACTTC.

This clonotype was detected many times. The V call is TRBV5-6, the J call TRBJ1-2; unclear D gene. CDR3 size: 13 residues. The germline V and J ends were trimmed by 0 bases and 3 bases, with 6 bases remaining between them. Germline assignment: CDR1 SGHDT and CDR2 YYEEEE. CDR3 residues: CASSLEDYYGYTF. The CDR3, as DNA: TGTGCCAGCAGCTTGGAAGATTACTATGGCTACACCTTC. Based on the CDR3 plus reference TRBV5-6 and TRBJ1-2, the full variable domain is DAGVTQSPTHLIKTRGQQVTLRCSPKSGHDTVSWYQQALGQGPQFIFQYYEEEERQRGNFPDRFSGHQFPNYSSELNVNALLLGDSALYLCASSLEDYYGYTFGSGTRLTVV.

This clonotype was picked up many times. The rearrangement links TRBV12-3 or TRBV12-4 to TRBJ1-3; no clear D gene. The CDR3 loop spans 15 amino acids. V shed 5 bases and J shed 5 bases, with 16 bases lying between them. The CDR3 reads CASSAPDGGRNTIYF. The CDR3 bases are TGTGCCAGCAGTGCCCCAGACGGTGGACGAAACACCATATATTTT.

This clonotype was observed at least ten times. The chain couples TRBV7-9 to TRBJ1-1, with 9 bases matching TRBD1. Germline V gene data show CDR1 as SEHNR and CDR2 as FQNEAQ (reference sequence). Losses at the gene ends were 4 bases for V and 3 bases for J; bases not matched to a gene: 12. The CDR3 extends over 17 amino acids. The chain's CDR3 is CASSSAGQGLTDTEAFF. The CDR3 DNA sequence: TGTGCCAGCAGCTCCGCTGGACAGGGGTTAACGGACACTGAAGCTTTCTTT.

This clonotype was observed at least ten times. The rearrangement links TRBV29-1 to TRBJ1-1; no reliable D call. This CDR3 has 16 residues. Germline V lookup: CDR1 SQVTM, CDR2 ANQGSEA. Trimming pared 3 bases from V and 1 base from J, leaving 18 bases between. The CDR3 here is CSVDPLPGGENTEAFF. CDR3 DNA: TGCAGCGTTGACCCCCTGCCCGGTGGGGAGAACACTGAAGCTTTCTTT. Full variable domain (missing parts from reference TRBV29-1 and TRBJ1-1): SAVISQKPSRDICQRGTSLTIQCQVDSQVTMMFWYRQQPGQSLTLIATANQGSEATYESGFVIDKFPISRPNLTFSTLTVSNMSPEDSSIYLCSVDPLPGGENTEAFFGQGTRLTVV.

This clonotype showed up many times. The V and J genes are TRBV5-1 and TRBJ2-5; D is undetermined. The V gene lost 0 bases and the J gene lost 4 bases, with 10 bases spanning the gap. The germline V gene encodes CDR1 SGHRS and CDR2 YFSETQ. The CDR3 length is 14 residues. As DNA, the CDR3 is TGCGCCAGCAGCTTGGGTCGGTCTGCAGAGACCCAGTACTTC. Residues: CASSLGRSAETQYF.